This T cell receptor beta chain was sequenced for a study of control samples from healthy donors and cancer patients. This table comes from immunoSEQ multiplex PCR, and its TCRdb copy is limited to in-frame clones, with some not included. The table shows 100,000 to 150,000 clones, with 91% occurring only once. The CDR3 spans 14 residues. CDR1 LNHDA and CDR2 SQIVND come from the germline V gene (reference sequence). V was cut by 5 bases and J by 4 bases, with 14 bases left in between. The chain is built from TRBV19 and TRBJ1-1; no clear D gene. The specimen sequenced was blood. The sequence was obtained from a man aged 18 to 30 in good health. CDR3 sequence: CASSAERRSTEAFF. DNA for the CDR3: TGTGCCAGTAGTGCCGAAAGGCGTAGCACTGAAGCTTTCTTT.